This entry lists 5 T cell receptor beta chains sequenced from one sample in a study of blood T cell repertoires in COVID-19. The table came from immunoSEQ multiplex PCR; TCRdb's copy has only in-frame clones and leaves some out. The table has about 230,000 clones, roughly 80% seen once; the top ten hold 6% to 9.5%. The sequenced sample was peripheral blood. These receptor sequences come from a woman older than 75 with acute or convalescent COVID-19.

The rearrangement uses TRBV18 and TRBJ2-7, with a possible D match to TRBD1 (6 bases). This CDR3 spans 15 amino acids. Trimming removed 3 bases at V and 0 bases at J, with 12 bases between. The germline V gene encodes CDR1 KGHSH and CDR2 LQKENI. The CDR3 here is CASSPQQGSSYEQYF. CDR3 DNA sequence: TGTGCCAGCTCACCCCAACAGGGATCCTCCTACGAGCAGTACTTC.

This clone showed up many times. The gene calls are TRBV4-1 and TRBJ2-6; maybe TRBD1 (5 bases). The CDR3 is 16 amino acids. The V end was cut by 7 bases, the J end by 2 bases, with 15 bases between. The germline V gene encodes CDR1 MGHRA and CDR2 YSYEKL. Written as DNA, the CDR3 is TGCGCCAGCAACATGGGGCAGGGCACTGGGGCCAACGTCCTGACTTTC. Amino acid sequence: CASNMGQGTGANVLTF.

CDR3 amino acids: CASRRGQLLNYGYTF. The CDR3 DNA reads as TGTGCCAGCAGAAGGGGACAGCTCCTTAACTATGGCTACACCTTC. The rearrangement uses TRBV6-5 and TRBJ1-2, with TRBD1 matching 7 bases. CDR1 and CDR2 (germline): MNHEY, SVGAGI. V was pared by 6 bases and J by 1 base, with 8 bases of the junction left unmatched. CDR3 length: 15 amino acids.

This chain links TRBV4-2 with TRBJ2-1; 8 bases align to TRBD1. Germline V gives CDR1 LGHNA, CDR2 YNFKEQ. J was trimmed by 10 bases and V by 0 bases; bases with no gene match: 8. This CDR3 comprises 15 residues. The CDR3 DNA is TGTGCCAGCAGCCAAGAGGCAGGGGGCTTCGGGGAGCAGTTCTTC. This translates into CASSQEAGGFGEQFF.

In DNA, the CDR3 is TGTGCCAGCAGCTTAGCAGGGGGGCATGAAAAACTGTTTTTT. As protein: CASSLAGGHEKLFF. This chain links TRBV11-2 with TRBJ1-4, with 7 bases aligning to TRBD1. CDR1 is SGHAT, CDR2 FQNNGV, per germline. This CDR3 is built from 14 residues. The V gene end was trimmed by 1 base and the J gene end by 6 bases; junction bases not matched to a gene: 2. Full variable domain (remainder filled in from reference TRBV11-2 and TRBJ1-4): EAGVAQSPRYKIIEKRQSVAFWCNPISGHATLYWYQQILGQGPKLLIQFQNNGVVDDSQLPKDRFSAERLKGVDSTLKIQPAKLEDSAVYLCASSLAGGHEKLFFGSGTQLSVL.